This passage covers 13 T cell receptor beta chains from one sample sequenced in a study of T cells in Graves' hyperthyroidism and ophthalmopathy (dated by TCRdb to between 2019 and 2020). The library came from multiplex PCR. The reads were generated on an Illumina HiSeq 2000. TCR beta CDR3 regions were amplified from RNA transcripts. The first round of RT-PCR for the TCR CDR3 was performed with the HTBI primer set and the Qiagen OneStep RT-PCR kit. Using fastp at Q25 and MiXCR, TCRdb reprocessed the public reads and kept productive beta chains. Rows are unified per CDR3 protein, each entry keeping the most common DNA and genes. This sample gives around 200,000 distinct CDR3 sequences in total; approximately 15% of them show up just once. The ten largest clones capture about 31% of the sample. The specimen was blood. Every receptor here comes from a woman aged 50 to 60 with Graves' hyperthyroidism.

J is TRBJ2-3 and V is TRBV6-2 or TRBV6-3, with 14 bases that match TRBD2. V was clipped by 6 bases and J by 3 bases; unmatched bases: 14. This CDR3 comprises 19 residues. Per the germline V gene, CDR1 is MNHEY and CDR2 is SVGEGT. The CDR3 sequence is CASRTGTSGSGSGTDTQYF. For the CDR3, the DNA is TGTGCCAGCAGGACCGGGACTAGCGGGAGTGGATCGGGAACAGATACGCAGTATTTT.

J is TRBJ2-3 and V is TRBV29-1; TRBD2 matches 15 bases. With V trimmed by 6 bases and J by 0 bases, 7 bases remained unmatched. CDR1 is SQVTM and CDR2 is ANQGSEA in the germline V gene. The CDR3 spans 17 residues. The CDR3 DNA follows: TGCAGCGTGGCCGGGACTAGCGGGGGGACAAGCACAGATACGCAGTATTTT. This gives the protein CSVAGTSGGTSTDTQYF.

This clonotype appeared many times. The chain uses TRBV19 and TRBJ2-7, with TRBD1 as a possible D gene (5 bases). The germline V gene has CDR1 LNHDA and CDR2 SQIVND (reference sequence). Trimming stripped 3 bases from V and 6 bases from J, with 12 bases between. The CDR3 totals 13 residues. The CDR3 protein is CASSIAGHGEQYF. The CDR3 DNA sequence: TGTGCCAGTAGTATTGCAGGGCATGGCGAGCAGTACTTC. Filled out from reference TRBV19 and TRBJ2-7, the complete variable domain reads DGGITQSPKYLFRKEGQNVTLSCEQNLNHDAMYWYRQDPGQGLRLIYYSQIVNDFQKGDIAEGYSVSREKKESFPLTVTSAQKNPTAFYLCASSIAGHGEQYFGPGTRLTVT.

This chain uses TRBV19 with TRBJ1-2; 10 bases align to TRBD1. CDR3 length: 14 amino acids. Germline CDR1 LNHDA, CDR2 SQIVND (reference sequence). With V trimmed by 7 bases and J by 6 bases, 8 bases remained unmatched. For the CDR3, the DNA is TGTGCCAGTAAAAATTCGGGACAGGGGCATGGCTACACCTTC. It yields the protein CASKNSGQGHGYTF. Based on the CDR3 plus reference TRBV19 and TRBJ1-2, the full variable domain is DGGITQSPKYLFRKEGQNVTLSCEQNLNHDAMYWYRQDPGQGLRLIYYSQIVNDFQKGDIAEGYSVSREKKESFPLTVTSAQKNPTAFYLCASKNSGQGHGYTFGSGTRLTVV.

Ten or more counts support this clonotype. The CDR3 bases are TGTGCCAGCAGCCGCGACAGGGCGAGTCCCTACGAGCAGTACTTC. Its protein is CASSRDRASPYEQYF. The gene calls are TRBV7-2 and TRBJ2-7; TRBD1 matches at 7 bases. The V gene end was trimmed by 5 bases and the J gene end by 2 bases; junction bases not matched to a gene: 9. Germline assignment: CDR1 SGHTA and CDR2 FQGNSA. The CDR3 totals 15 residues.

This clonotype was recorded at least ten times. The rearrangement joins TRBV20-1 to TRBJ1-1; D gene ambiguous. Germline loops: CDR1 DFQATT, CDR2 SNEGSKA (reference sequence). The CDR3 covers 12 residues. V lost 6 bases and J lost 1, with 9 bases in between. CDR3 sequence reads: CSAYSGNTEAFF. As DNA, the CDR3 is TGCAGTGCATATAGCGGGAACACTGAAGCTTTCTTT.

The chain joins TRBV20-1 to TRBJ2-5; D is uncertain. Trimming shortened V by 3 bases and J by 7 bases, and 6 bases separated the two germline ends. The CDR3 spans 10 residues. Germline assignment: CDR1 DFQATT and CDR2 SNEGSKA (reference sequence). CDR3 loop: CSASHGTQYF. The CDR3 bases are TGCAGTGCTAGTCATGGGACCCAGTACTTC.

This clonotype was observed many times. This chain uses TRBV2 with TRBJ2-3; TRBD2 aligns across 11 bases. In germline, CDR1 is SNHLY, CDR2 FYNNEI. V lost 5 bases, J lost 2 bases, and 3 bases stayed unmatched. The CDR3 has 15 amino acids. The CDR3 loop is CASSTLAGVTDTQYF. The CDR3 region has the DNA TGTGCCAGCAGTACACTAGCGGGGGTCACAGATACGCAGTATTTT.

This clonotype was counted at least ten times. The chain employs TRBV6-1 and TRBJ2-2, with D perhaps TRBD1 (6 bases). The CDR3 extends over 16 amino acids. Germline V gives CDR1 MNHNS, CDR2 SASEGT. Trimming pared 7 bases from V and 1 base from J, leaving 16 bases between. The CDR3 coding sequence is TGTGCCAGCAAAGTTAAGGGGGTCCTGAACACCGGGGAGCTGTTTTTT. This translates into CASKVKGVLNTGELFF.

On this clonotype: One end of the junction does not line up with germline, which may come from a read error. The chain recombines TRBV24-1 with TRBJ2-5, with 8 bases fitting TRBD1. Per the germline V gene, CDR1 is KGHDR and CDR2 is SFDVKD. This CDR3 has 14 residues. The CDR3 loop reads CASSSGQGPRTQYF. The DNA for the CDR3 is TGTGCCAGCAGTTCAGGACAGGGCCCGCGGACCCAGTACTTC.

In its sample, this clonotype was seen a few times. V is TRBV18 and J is TRBJ1-1; D is uncertain. Trimming shortened V by 4 bases and J by 1 base, and 13 bases separated the two germline ends. In germline, CDR1 is KGHSH, CDR2 LQKENI. This CDR3 has 15 residues. CDR3 coding DNA: TGTGCCAGCTCACTCCACCCAAAACAGAACACTGAAGCTTTCTTT. It codes for CASSLHPKQNTEAFF.

This clonotype was found many times. The rearrangement joins TRBV20-1 to TRBJ2-5; no reliable D call. The CDR3 has 13 residues. The V gene lost 2 bases and the J gene lost 3 bases, with 10 bases spanning the gap. The germline V gene has CDR1 DFQATT and CDR2 SNEGSKA (reference sequence). CDR3 loop: CSARQDLKETQYF. Written as DNA, the CDR3 is TGCAGTGCTAGACAGGACCTGAAAGAGACCCAGTACTTC.

CDR3 bases: TGTGCCAGCTCCTCCCGGGAAGATACGCAGTATTTT. It translates to CASSSREDTQYF. The V call is TRBV18, the J call TRBJ2-3; tentatively, D is TRBD2 (5 bases). Trimming removed 6 bases at V and 5 bases at J, with 9 bases between. Germline assignment: CDR1 KGHSH and CDR2 LQKENI. This CDR3 comprises 12 residues.